This TCR beta chain was obtained from a study of OX40 agonist ivuxolimab in advanced cancers. As for this clone: Its antigen is still unknown.

Germline values: CDR1 LGHNA, CDR2 YSLEER. The CDR3 length is 16 residues. Trimming took 4 bases from V and 0 from J; bases not matched to a gene: 6. Generated by immunoSEQ multiplex PCR, the TCRdb table keeps only in-frame clones and is missing some. The sample includes tens of thousands of clones, approximately 82% of them seen just once. Study findings and constraints: Partial responders at 0.1-3.0 mg/kg had among the lowest clonal expansion. Averaged across samples, CD8+ T cells carried more expanded clones than CD4+ did.

This chain uses TRBV4-3 with TRBJ1-3, with 7 bases that match TRBD1. Sequencing used CD4+ or CD8+ T cells sorted from blood, obtained in a trial of the OX40 agonist ivuxolimab. The sequence derives from an adult with an advanced solid tumor such as melanoma, head and neck, liver or kidney cancer. The CDR3 is CASSRDSDSSGNTIYF. The CDR3 bases are TGCGCCAGCAGCCGGGACAGCGACAGCTCTGGAAACACCATATATTTT.